This TCR beta chain was obtained from a study of cytomegalovirus exposure and HLA in healthy donors. Findings of the study overall: High sensitivity and specificity were reportedly achieved when the classifier diagnosed cytomegalovirus status.

Details on this clone: The antigen is undetermined.

PCR employed 60 Vbeta and 13 Jbeta primers. Clones were read by immunoSEQ multiplex PCR, and TCRdb kept only the in-frame ones, dropping some. The table lists 200,000 to 250,000 clones, roughly 80% of them singletons, with 2.7% in the top ten. Sequenced: PBMCs. This clonotype was obtained from a woman aged 40 to 55 in good health and CMV-seronegative.

The CDR3 spells CASSDGQGAWGYTF. CDR3 nucleotides: TGTGCCAGCAGCGACGGACAGGGGGCCTGGGGCTACACCTTC. The chain joins TRBV5-8 to TRBJ1-2, with TRBD1 matching over 11 bases. Germline-derived CDR1 and CDR2 are SGHTS and YDEGEE. With V trimmed by 4 bases and J by 8 bases, 7 bases remained unmatched. This CDR3 is 14 amino acids long.